This T cell receptor (beta chain) was sequenced in a study of technical replicates of blood from a handful of donors. Trimming removed 4 bases from V and 2 bases from J, with 9 bases in between. The CDR3 contains 13 residues. The germline V gene encodes CDR1 SGHRS and CDR2 YFSETQ. The method was immunoSEQ multiplex PCR; TCRdb's version includes in-frame clones alone and lacks a portion of them. The data show tens of thousands of clones, roughly 90% seen once. Sequencing was done on a sample of T cells isolated from PBMCs. The rearrangement links TRBV5-1 to TRBJ1-1; D unclear. The sequence derives from a human donor in good health. The CDR3 region is CASSIQPNTEAFF. The CDR3 DNA sequence: TGCGCCAGCAGCATACAGCCCAACACTGAAGCTTTCTTT. The entire variable domain, with the rest obtained from reference TRBV5-1 and TRBJ1-1, is as follows: KAGVTQTPRYLIKTRGQQVTLSCSPISGHRSVSWYQQTPGQGLQFLFEYFSETQRNKGNFPGRFSGRQFSNSRSEMNVSTLELGDSALYLCASSIQPNTEAFFGQGTRLTVV.